This entry lists 21 T cell receptor beta chains sequenced from one sample in a study of T-cell memory formation after mild COVID-19. TCRdb reprocessed the 5' RACE reads via MiXCR and lists one record per CDR3 protein. The table records roughly 250,000 distinct CDR3 sequences, about 17% of them present only once. Sequenced sample: PBMCs or a T cell subset sorted from them (not recorded which). The origin of the receptors is a man younger than 30 who had mild COVID-19 (a few samples of this study predate the infection). Cell type and time point are not known.

The chain carries TRBV6-6 and TRBJ2-5; 9 nucleotides match TRBD2. V dropped 6 bases and J dropped 2; count of bases not matched to a gene: 7. The germline V gene has CDR1 MNHNY and CDR2 SVGAGI (reference sequence). This CDR3 region has 15 residues. The CDR3 sequence: CASRPRLAVQETQYF. The CDR3 bases are TGTGCCAGCAGGCCTCGACTAGCGGTTCAAGAGACCCAGTACTTC.

The CDR3 nucleotides are TGCGCCAGCAGTGACAGGGGTGATGTAGATACGCAGTATTTT. Amino acids: CASSDRGDVDTQYF. The chain joins TRBV10-2 to TRBJ2-3; TRBD1 is a possible D gene (6 bases). The ends were cut back, 3 bases at V and 5 bases at J, with 12 bases in the middle. The CDR3 loop spans 14 amino acids. CDR1 is WSHSY, CDR2 SAAADI, per germline.

The genes are TRBV20-1 and TRBJ2-5; D is possibly TRBD1 (8 bases). The CDR3 length is 12 residues. Deletions cut 6 bases from V and 4 bases from J, with 12 bases between. CDR1 DFQATT and CDR2 SNEGSKA come from the germline V gene (reference sequence). The DNA for the CDR3 is TGCAGTGCCCACAGGGGGGGAGAGACCCAGTACTTC. Its protein is CSAHRGGETQYF.

This clonotype was observed a handful of times. V is TRBV7-6 and J is TRBJ2-3; maybe TRBD2 (5 bases). This CDR3 spans 14 amino acids. Trimming stripped 4 bases from V and 3 bases from J, with 11 bases between. Looked up from germline, CDR1 is SGHVS and CDR2 is FNYEAQ. The CDR3 nucleotides are TGTGCCAGCAGCTCGTCTTTAGCGACAGATACGCAGTATTTT. Its protein product is CASSSSLATDTQYF.

This clonotype was observed many times. This chain joins TRBV7-9 and TRBJ2-1; a possible D gene is TRBD2 (7 bases). The CDR3 covers 15 residues. CDR1 and CDR2 from the germline V gene are SEHNR and FQNEAQ (reference sequence). The ends were cut back, 1 base at V and 6 bases at J, with 13 bases in the middle. The CDR3 region has the DNA TGTGCCAGCAGCTTAGAGGGCGGGGGCATCAATGAGCAGTTCTTC. This sequence encodes CASSLEGGGINEQFF.

V usage is TRBV7-2 and J usage is TRBJ1-3; D unclear. CDR1 SGHTA and CDR2 FQGNSA come from the germline V gene. The V end lost 1 base, the J end lost 0 bases, and 13 bases lay between the germline ends. This CDR3 has 17 amino acids. The CDR3 DNA follows: TGTGCCAGCAGCTTAGGTTCCAGGTTCTACTCTGGAAACACCATATATTTT. Encoded protein: CASSLGSRFYSGNTIYF.

This clonotype has a handful of counts. This chain connects TRBV20-1 to TRBJ1-6; 9 positions agree with TRBD1. With V trimmed by 3 bases and J by 12 bases, 9 bases remained unmatched. This CDR3 is 14 amino acids long. The germline gives CDR1 DFQATT, CDR2 SNEGSKA (reference sequence). The CDR3 protein is CSASTGGQPLPLHF. The CDR3 DNA sequence: TGCAGTGCTAGCACAGGGGGCCAACCCCTACCCCTCCACTTT.

This clonotype came up a few times. The gene calls are TRBV12-3 or TRBV12-4 and TRBJ2-7, with TRBD1 identical over 7 bases. The V gene end was trimmed by 5 bases and the J gene end by 0 bases; junction bases not matched to a gene: 4. The CDR3 is made up of 14 amino acids. CDR3 coding DNA: TGTGCCAGCAGTCCCCGGGACAGCTCCTACGAGCAGTACTTC. Translating it yields CASSPRDSSYEQYF.

As to this clonotype: An end of the junction differs from the germline gene, which may be a read error. CDR3 nucleotides: TGTGCCATCAGCGTATCAGGTTACTCCTACAATGAGCAGTTCTTC. Its translation is CAISVSGYSYNEQFF. The V call is TRBV7-3, the J call TRBJ2-1; no reliable D call. The CDR3 is 15 amino acids. Germline CDR1 reads SGHTA; CDR2 reads FQGTGA.

The chain uses TRBV12-3 or TRBV12-4 and TRBJ2-1; D ambiguous. The V and J ends lost 6 bases and 7 bases respectively, with 10 bases between them. The CDR3 covers 12 residues. CDR3 residues: CASRSQWNEQFF. CDR3 sequence (DNA): TGTGCCAGCAGGTCCCAGTGGAATGAGCAGTTCTTC.

V usage is TRBV20-1 and J usage is TRBJ2-1, with D perhaps matching TRBD1 or TRBD2 (6 bases each). CDR1 is DFQATT, CDR2 SNEGSKA, per germline (reference sequence). The ends were cut back, 6 bases at V and 0 bases at J, with 15 bases in the middle. The CDR3 spans 15 residues. The CDR3 DNA reads as TGCAGTGCGCCCAGGGGTAGCGGCTCCTACAATGAGCAGTTCTTC. Its protein product is CSAPRGSGSYNEQFF.

The sample holds a few counts of this clonotype. J is TRBJ1-6 and V is TRBV9, with a weak D call TRBD1 (6 bases). CDR3 length equals 12 residues. Trimming removed 3 bases from V and 8 bases from J, with 6 bases in between. Germline V gene sequence: CDR1 SGDLS, CDR2 YYNGEE. The CDR3 here is CASSGQDSPLHF. CDR3 bases: TGTGCCAGCAGCGGACAGGATTCACCCCTCCACTTT.

This clonotype has just a few counts. The V and J genes are TRBV4-3 and TRBJ2-3; weak D call: TRBD2 (6 bases). V was pared by 3 bases and J by 6 bases, with 22 bases between. This CDR3 has 17 amino acids. Germline V gene data show CDR1 as LGHNA and CDR2 as YSLEER. The CDR3 here is CASSHAPNGGAGDTQYF. CDR3 sequence (DNA): TGCGCCAGCAGCCACGCACCAAACGGCGGGGCCGGGGATACGCAGTATTTT.

This clonotype occurred a few times. The chain has TRBV7-9 and TRBJ2-7, with 8 bases matching TRBD1. V lost 5 bases to trimming and J lost 1 base; unmatched junction nucleotides: 7. This CDR3 comprises 15 residues. The germline gives CDR1 SEHNR, CDR2 FQNEAQ (reference sequence). In DNA form, the CDR3 reads TGTGCCAGCAGCAGCCCAGACAGGGGTTCCTACGAGCAGTACTTC. Its protein is CASSSPDRGSYEQYF.

This chain connects TRBV7-9 to TRBJ1-1; D is uncertain. V dropped 5 bases and J dropped 10 bases, with 8 bases sitting between them. Germline V gene sequence: CDR1 SEHNR, CDR2 FQNEAQ (reference sequence). The length of the CDR3 is 10 residues. Here the CDR3 DNA reads TGTGCCAGCAGCCTTGAACCAGCTTTCTTT. The encoded protein is CASSLEPAFF.

The rearrangement uses TRBV20-1 and TRBJ1-1; the D gene is possibly TRBD1 (6 bases). The CDR3 has 14 residues. Germline V lookup: CDR1 DFQATT, CDR2 SNEGSKA (reference sequence). Trimming left V 4 bases short and J 5 bases short, with 17 bases between. The DNA for the CDR3 is TGCAGTGCTAAGCCGGGACATCGAAGGACTGAAGCTTTCTTT. It yields the protein CSAKPGHRRTEAFF.

The sample holds many counts of this clonotype. This rearrangement joins TRBV20-1 to TRBJ1-5; tentatively, D is TRBD1 (6 bases). The CDR3 totals 14 residues. Germline lookup yields CDR1 DFQATT and CDR2 SNEGSKA (reference sequence). Trimming took 1 base from V and 5 from J, leaving 12 bases between them. The CDR3 DNA reads as TGCAGTGCTAGAGGGGTAGGGGGGTATCAGCCCCAGCATTTT. Its protein is CSARGVGGYQPQHF.

V is TRBV9 and J is TRBJ2-5, with 11 bases matching TRBD2. The CDR3 sequence is 17 residues long. The junction had 11 bases not matched to a gene; V was cut back by 2 bases and J by 5 bases. Germline-derived CDR1 and CDR2 are SGDLS and YYNGEE. As DNA, the CDR3 is TGTGCCAGCAGCGTGGGGCTAGCGGGGGGAGGGGAGGAGACCCAGTACTTC. It specifies CASSVGLAGGGEETQYF.

Only a few counts were recorded for this clonotype. Written as DNA, the CDR3 is TGTGCCAGCAGCGAAGCACTAAACTATGGCTACACCTTC. Encoded protein: CASSEALNYGYTF. The chain joins TRBV9 to TRBJ1-2; D gene ambiguous. The CDR3 is made up of 13 amino acids. V was shortened by 3 bases and J by 2 bases, with 8 bases between the two germline ends. Germline CDR1 reads SGDLS; CDR2 reads YYNGEE.

V is TRBV3-1 and J is TRBJ2-5; no clear D. From germline, CDR1 is LGHDT and CDR2 YNNKEL (reference sequence). The CDR3 extends over 12 amino acids. The V and J ends lost 0 bases and 4 bases respectively, with 3 bases between them. The CDR3 DNA reads TGTGCCAGCAGCCAAGATGTAGAGACCCAGTACTTC. It is translated as CASSQDVETQYF.

This clonotype was seen a handful of times. The V and J genes are TRBV20-1 and TRBJ1-5; D uncertain. CDR3 length: 12 residues. Germline assignment: CDR1 DFQATT and CDR2 SNEGSKA (reference sequence). V was clipped by 3 bases and J by 4 bases, with 7 bases between them. CDR3 nucleotide sequence: TGCAGTGCTAGTACCGTTAATCAGCCCCAGCATTTT. Translating it yields CSASTVNQPQHF.